This paragraph reports one T cell receptor (beta chain). V trimming: 7 bases; J trimming: 6 bases; junction bases outside the gene matches: 15. Germline V gene data show CDR1 as MNHNS and CDR2 as SASEGT. CDR3 size: 16 residues. The study amplified TCR beta CDR3 regions using RNA transcripts. Scientists carried out first-round RT-PCR using HTBI primers and then a second-round multiplex PCR. TCRdb called the multiplex PCR reads again in MiXCR, with one record for every CDR3 protein. Of 150,000 to 200,000 distinct CDR3 sequences in the sample, roughly 36% were seen once. This record comes from a study of Graves' ophthalmopathy and Graves' hyperthyroidism. Physicians reached a diagnosis by relying on clinical symptoms, serum thyroxine, TRAb, thyroid ultrasound and orbital computed tomography. Fresh peripheral blood, about 9.3 ml, was the PBMC source.

The TCR sequence derives from a man under 40 with Graves' ophthalmopathy. V usage is TRBV6-1 and J usage is TRBJ1-2; TRBD1 matches 9 bases. Sequencing used peripheral blood. The CDR3 coding sequence is TGTGCCAGCATCCCGCGGGGCCCGGGACAGGGAAATGGCTACACCTTC. Translating it yields CASIPRGPGQGNGYTF.